This T cell receptor beta chain was obtained from a study of regulatory T cells in long-lasting Graves disease. Study-wide points: TRBV28, TRBJ1-2 and TRBJ2-5 were favored in persistent disease.

This sample's time point: newly diagnosed GD, antithyroid drugs for less than 3 months. There was RNA extracted from PBMCs, and the TCR library was made from it. This clonotype was counted ten times or more. Its target is unknown. This CDR3 is 14 amino acids long. The germline CDR1 and CDR2 sequences are SGHTA and FQGNSA. V was clipped by 5 bases and J by 5 bases, with 15 bases between them. Both iRepertoire HTBI primers and Arm-PCR of CDR3 regions were used to build the TCR beta libraries. MiXCR was run by TCRdb on the multiplex PCR reads, yielding one entry per CDR3 protein. Altogether hundreds of thousands of distinct CDR3 sequences are present, approximately 15% being singletons, with the ten largest covering around 19%. These data also formed part of another study, on T cells in Graves' hyperthyroidism and ophthalmopathy. That publication notes: In the first-round RT-PCR of the TCR CDR3, the HTBI primer set was used.

The receptor comes from a woman aged 25-40 years with Graves disease. The starting material was peripheral blood mononuclear cells (PBMCs), obtained at new diagnosis, from a patient treated with antithyroid drugs. V is TRBV7-2 and J is TRBJ2-5; tentative D call: TRBD1 (5 bases). The chain's CDR3 is CASSLTFRAETQYF. The CDR3, as DNA: TGTGCCAGCAGCCTTACTTTCAGGGCGGAGACCCAGTACTTC.